This entry concerns a single TCR beta chain. Its antigen is currently not known. There are no base qualities to consult, and no much larger clone falls within one base. Library prep was done by 5' RACE. The run used a NextSeq 500. Unique molecular identifiers were attached to individual cDNA molecules in the TCR library protocol so that sequencing error and PCR bias could be corrected. TCR alpha and beta chains were both sequenced, and the abundances of alpha and beta sequences in each sample were closely correlated with each other. For the original study's pipeline: Decombinator V4 was used to annotate the V gene, J gene and CDR3 of the TCR sequences. TCRs were defined as expanded if a significant change between any two time points was detected under a Poisson model with p below 0.0001. TCR abundances were normalised to the total number of TCRs sequenced per sample and were expressed as counts per million. MAIT TCRs were defined by TRAV1-2 paired with TRAJ12, TRAJ20 or TRAJ33, and iNKT TCRs by TRAV10 paired with TRAJ18. A search of VDJdb, accessed on 1 November 2021, was run for TCRs annotated to CMV, EBV and SARS-CoV-2, with TCRs annotated for multiple antigens excluded. In TCRdb, the public reads were trimmed at Q25 with fastp and aligned with MiXCR, with productive beta chains retained. Rows with a matching CDR3 protein are joined into one entry that keeps the most common DNA and genes. TCRdb's processing, not the study's, gives the V and J calls here. A total of fewer than 85,000 distinct CDR3 sequences appear in this sample, around a tenth of them only once. The ten largest clones take up 4.8% of the sample.

The study was a case-control design nested within a healthcare worker cohort in London, UK, with weekly nasopharyngeal swab PCR tests and blood sampling. Between 23 and 31 March 2020, the week of the UK lockdown, healthcare workers were enrolled and then followed up weekly for as long as 16 weeks. These data come from a study of early T cells in non-severe SARS-CoV-2 infection (dated by TCRdb to the early 2020s). Regarding the complete study: Because TCR sequencing relied on bulk RNA taken from unsorted whole blood, pairing of alpha and beta chains was not possible.

The CDR3 goes from the cysteine to the phenylalanine over 17 residues. The entry retains the CDR3 DNA only, 51 bases that are in frame from base 1. The trim is 2 bases for V and 0 bases for J, with a gap of 13 bases between the germline ends. Study-wide findings and limitations: Matching against VDJdb was skewed toward anti-spike CD8 responses, likely underestimated virus-specific expansions, and missed private and CD4 specificities.

The sequencing sample was made of whole blood. The TCR sequence derives from an adult who was a healthcare worker with PCR-confirmed SARS-CoV-2 infection or an uninfected control (not recorded which). The chain is encoded by TRBV23-1 joined to TRBJ2-2, with an unclear D gene assignment. TRBV23-1 is designated an ORF whose function remains uncertain. CDR3 loop: CASSQPTEFANTGELFF. In nucleotide form, the sequence is TGCGCCAGCAGTCAACCAACGGAGTTCGCGAACACCGGGGAGCTGTTTTTT.